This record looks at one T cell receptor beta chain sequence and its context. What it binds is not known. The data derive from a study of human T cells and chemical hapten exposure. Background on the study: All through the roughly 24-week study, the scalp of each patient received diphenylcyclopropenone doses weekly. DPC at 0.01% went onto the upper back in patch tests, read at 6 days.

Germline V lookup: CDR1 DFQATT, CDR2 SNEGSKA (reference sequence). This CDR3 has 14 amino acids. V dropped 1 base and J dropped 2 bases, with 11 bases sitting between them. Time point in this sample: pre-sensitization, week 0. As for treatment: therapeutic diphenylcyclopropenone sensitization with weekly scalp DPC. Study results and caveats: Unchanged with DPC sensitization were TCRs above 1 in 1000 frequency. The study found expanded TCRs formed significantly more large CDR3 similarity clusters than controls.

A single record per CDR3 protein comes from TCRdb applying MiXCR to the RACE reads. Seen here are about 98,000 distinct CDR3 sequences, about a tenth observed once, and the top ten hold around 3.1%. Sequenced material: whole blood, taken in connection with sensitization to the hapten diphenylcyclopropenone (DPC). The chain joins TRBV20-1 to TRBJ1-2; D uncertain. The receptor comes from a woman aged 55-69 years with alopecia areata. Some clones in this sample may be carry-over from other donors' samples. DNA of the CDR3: TGCAGTGCTAGAGTGCTGGGAAACAACTATGGCTACACCTTC. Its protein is CSARVLGNNYGYTF.